The T cell receptor beta chain described here comes from a study of cytotoxic CD8 clonotypes in ibrutinib-treated CLL. Study results and caveats: Clonality climbed at ibrutinib response, then dropped toward baseline at progression. Baseline levels of clonality went above those of age-matched healthy donors and moved with circulating CD8+ T-cell counts.

Library input was around 1.9 micrograms of DNA from cryopreserved PBMCs. Concerning this clone itself: The antigen is unknown.

The CDR3 sequence is 17 residues long. The germline gives CDR1 SGHAT, CDR2 FQNNGV. Trimming shortened V by 4 bases and J by 4 bases, and 22 bases separated the two germline ends. The sequencing depth, 1 in 200,000 to 1 in 1 million T cells, was the target. Assay: immunoSEQ multiplex PCR; the TCRdb copy retains only in-frame clones and omits some. The repertoire includes some 130,000 clones, 75% to 90% of them detected once, and approximately 2% sits in the top ten. The sequence was collected from a human donor with chronic lymphocytic leukemia. The sample in question was PBMCs, obtained after 24 months of ibrutinib treatment. The chain couples TRBV11-2 to TRBJ1-2; D uncertain. As DNA, the CDR3 is TGTGCCAGCAGCTCCTCAGAAGGGATGCAGAGGCTCTATGGCTACACCTTC. This translates into CASSSSEGMQRLYGYTF.